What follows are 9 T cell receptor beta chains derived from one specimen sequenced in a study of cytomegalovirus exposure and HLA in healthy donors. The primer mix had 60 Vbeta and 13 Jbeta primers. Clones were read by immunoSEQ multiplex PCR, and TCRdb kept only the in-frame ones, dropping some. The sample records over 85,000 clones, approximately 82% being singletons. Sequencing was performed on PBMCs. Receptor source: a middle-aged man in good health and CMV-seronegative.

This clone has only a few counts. CDR3 residues: CASSLKQGVTEAFF. CDR3 DNA: TGTGCCAGCAGTTTAAAACAGGGGGTTACTGAAGCTTTCTTT. The chain links TRBV27 to TRBJ1-1, with TRBD1 matching 8 bases. Germline CDR1 is MNHEY and CDR2 is SMNVEV (reference sequence). The junction had 4 bases not matched to a gene; V was cut back by 2 bases and J by 5 bases. The CDR3 is made up of 14 amino acids.

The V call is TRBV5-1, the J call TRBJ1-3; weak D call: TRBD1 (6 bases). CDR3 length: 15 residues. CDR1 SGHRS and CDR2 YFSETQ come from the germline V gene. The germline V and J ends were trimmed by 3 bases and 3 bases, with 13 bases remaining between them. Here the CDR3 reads CASSSRGIGGNTIYF. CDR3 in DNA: TGCGCCAGCAGCTCAAGGGGGATCGGTGGAAACACCATATATTTT.

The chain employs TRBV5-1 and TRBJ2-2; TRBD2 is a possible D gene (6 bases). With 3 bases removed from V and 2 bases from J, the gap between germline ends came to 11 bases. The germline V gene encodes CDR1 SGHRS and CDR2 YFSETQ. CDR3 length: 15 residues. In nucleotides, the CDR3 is TGCGCCAGCAGCTGGAGGGTAGGAAACACCGGGGAGCTGTTTTTT. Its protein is CASSWRVGNTGELFF.

Here the CDR3 DNA reads TGTGCCACAGCGGGGGGCTCCTACAATGAGCAGTTCTTC. Amino acid sequence: CATAGGSYNEQFF. This chain uses TRBV27 with TRBJ2-1; 9 bases agree with TRBD2. Trimming took 10 bases from V and 0 from J; bases not matched to a gene: 1. The V gene's germline CDR1 is MNHEY and CDR2 SMNVEV (reference sequence). The CDR3 is 13 residues long.

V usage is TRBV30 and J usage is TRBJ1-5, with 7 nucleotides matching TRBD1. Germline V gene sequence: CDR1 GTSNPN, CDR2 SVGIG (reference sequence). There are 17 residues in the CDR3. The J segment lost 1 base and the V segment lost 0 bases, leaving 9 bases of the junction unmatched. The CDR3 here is CAWSVLQQGLSNQPQHF. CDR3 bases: TGTGCCTGGAGTGTACTTCAACAGGGGCTGAGCAATCAGCCCCAGCATTTT. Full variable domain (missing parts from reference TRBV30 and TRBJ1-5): SQTIHQWPATLVQPVGSPLSLECTVEGTSNPNLYWYRQAAGRGLQLLFYSVGIGQISSEVPQNLSASRPQDRQFILSSKKLLLSDSGFYLCAWSVLQQGLSNQPQHFGDGTRLSIL.

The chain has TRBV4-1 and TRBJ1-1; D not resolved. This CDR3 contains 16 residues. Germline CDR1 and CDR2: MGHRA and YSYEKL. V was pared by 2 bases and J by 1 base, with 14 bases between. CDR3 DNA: TGCGCCAGCAGCCAACTCGCTCTTACAGAGAACACTGAAGCTTTCTTT. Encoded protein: CASSQLALTENTEAFF.

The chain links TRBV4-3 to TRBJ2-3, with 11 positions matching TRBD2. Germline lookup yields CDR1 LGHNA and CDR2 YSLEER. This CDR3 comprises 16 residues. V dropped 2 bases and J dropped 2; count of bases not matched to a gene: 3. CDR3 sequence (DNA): TGCGCCAGCAGCCAATTGACTAGCGGGGACACAGATACGCAGTATTTT. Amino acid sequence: CASSQLTSGDTDTQYF.

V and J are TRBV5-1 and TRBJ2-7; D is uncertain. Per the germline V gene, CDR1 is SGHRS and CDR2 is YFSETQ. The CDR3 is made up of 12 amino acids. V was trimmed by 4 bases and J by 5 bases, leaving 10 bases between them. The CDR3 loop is CASSVPSDEQYF. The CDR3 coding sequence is TGCGCCAGCAGCGTCCCAAGCGACGAGCAGTACTTC.

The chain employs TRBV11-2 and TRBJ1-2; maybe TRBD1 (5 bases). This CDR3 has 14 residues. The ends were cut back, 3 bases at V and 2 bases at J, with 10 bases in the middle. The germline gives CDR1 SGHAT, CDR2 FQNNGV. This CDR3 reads CASSFRETNYGYTF. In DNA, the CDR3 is TGTGCCAGCAGCTTCAGGGAAACCAACTATGGCTACACCTTC.